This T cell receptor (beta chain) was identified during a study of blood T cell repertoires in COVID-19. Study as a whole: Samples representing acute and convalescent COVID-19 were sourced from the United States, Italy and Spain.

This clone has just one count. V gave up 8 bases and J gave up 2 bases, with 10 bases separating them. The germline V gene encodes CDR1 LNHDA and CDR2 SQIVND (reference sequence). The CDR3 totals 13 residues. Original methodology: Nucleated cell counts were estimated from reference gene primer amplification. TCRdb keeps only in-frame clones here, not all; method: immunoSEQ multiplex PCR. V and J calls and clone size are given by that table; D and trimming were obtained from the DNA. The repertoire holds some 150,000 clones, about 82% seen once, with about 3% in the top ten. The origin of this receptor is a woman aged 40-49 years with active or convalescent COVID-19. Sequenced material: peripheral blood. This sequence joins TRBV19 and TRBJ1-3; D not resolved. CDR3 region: CASDSRPGNTIYF. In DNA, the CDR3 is TGTGCCAGTGACTCACGCCCTGGAAACACCATATATTTT. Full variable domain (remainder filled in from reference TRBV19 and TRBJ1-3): DGGITQSPKYLFRKEGQNVTLSCEQNLNHDAMYWYRQDPGQGLRLIYYSQIVNDFQKGDIAEGYSVSREKKESFPLTVTSAQKNPTAFYLCASDSRPGNTIYFGEGSWLTVV.